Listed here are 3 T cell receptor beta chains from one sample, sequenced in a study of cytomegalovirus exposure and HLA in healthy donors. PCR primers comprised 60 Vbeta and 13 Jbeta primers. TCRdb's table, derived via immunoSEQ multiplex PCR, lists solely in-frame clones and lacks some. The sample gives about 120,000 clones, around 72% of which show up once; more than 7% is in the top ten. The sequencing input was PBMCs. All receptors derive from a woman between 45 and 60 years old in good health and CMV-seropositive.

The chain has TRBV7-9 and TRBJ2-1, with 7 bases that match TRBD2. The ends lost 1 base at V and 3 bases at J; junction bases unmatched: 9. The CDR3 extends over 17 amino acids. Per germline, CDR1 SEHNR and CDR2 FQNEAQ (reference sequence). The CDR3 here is CASSLDKRDPFYNEQFF. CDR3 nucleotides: TGTGCCAGCAGCTTAGATAAGCGGGATCCCTTCTACAATGAGCAGTTCTTC.

This CDR3 is CASSWAQGAFAEAFF. The CDR3 DNA reads as TGCGCCAGCAGCTGGGCCCAGGGGGCCTTCGCTGAAGCTTTCTTT. This chain uses TRBV5-1 with TRBJ1-1; 8 nucleotides agree with TRBD1. CDR1 and CDR2 from the germline V gene are SGHRS and YFSETQ. Unmatched junction bases numbered 10, after V lost 3 bases and J lost 6 bases. The CDR3 is 15 amino acids.

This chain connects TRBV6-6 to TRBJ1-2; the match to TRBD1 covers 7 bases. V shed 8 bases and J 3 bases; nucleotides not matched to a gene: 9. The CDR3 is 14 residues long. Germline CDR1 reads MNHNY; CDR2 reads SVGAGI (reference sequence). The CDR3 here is CASRLGQGDYGYTF. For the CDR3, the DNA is TGTGCCAGCCGCCTCGGCCAGGGGGACTATGGCTACACCTTC.